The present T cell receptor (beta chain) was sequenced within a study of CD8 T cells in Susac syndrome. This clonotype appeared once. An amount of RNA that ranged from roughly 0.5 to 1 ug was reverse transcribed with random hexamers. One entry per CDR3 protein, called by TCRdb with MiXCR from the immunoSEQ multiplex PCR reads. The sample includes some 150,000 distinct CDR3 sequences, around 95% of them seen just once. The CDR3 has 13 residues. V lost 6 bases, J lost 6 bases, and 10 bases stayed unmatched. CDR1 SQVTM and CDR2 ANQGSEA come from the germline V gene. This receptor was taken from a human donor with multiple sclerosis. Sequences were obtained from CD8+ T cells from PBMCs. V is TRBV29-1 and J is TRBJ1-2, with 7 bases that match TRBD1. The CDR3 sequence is CSVIGTVSDGYTF. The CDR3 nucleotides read TGCAGCGTCATAGGGACAGTCTCTGATGGCTACACCTTC. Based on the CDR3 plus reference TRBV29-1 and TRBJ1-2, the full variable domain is SAVISQKPSRDICQRGTSLTIQCQVDSQVTMMFWYRQQPGQSLTLIATANQGSEATYESGFVIDKFPISRPNLTFSTLTVSNMSPEDSSIYLCSVIGTVSDGYTFGSGTRLTVV.